The 29 T cell receptor beta chains below were found in one sample sequenced in a study of beta chain features in type 1 diabetes. Points from the study as a whole: All four CD4+ subsets from Type 1 diabetes patients carried moderately but significantly shorter TCRB CDR3s.

No antigen has been assigned to these receptors. Of the isolated RNA, all was reverse transcribed, and so the sequenced material was expressed TCRB transcripts. Produced via immunoSEQ multiplex PCR; TCRdb's table is partial and in-frame only. This table holds about 260,000 clones, roughly 21% found once. Sequencing input: naive CD4+ T cells from blood. These receptors originate from a woman in her thirties or forties with type 1 diabetes.

The chain has TRBV18 and TRBJ2-5; perhaps TRBD1 as D (6 bases). Germline V gene sequence: CDR1 KGHSH, CDR2 LQKENI. There are 14 residues in the CDR3. V was shortened by 2 bases and J by 5 bases, with 12 bases between the two germline ends. CDR3: CASSPRQDQETQYF. The CDR3 DNA reads TGTGCCAGCTCACCAAGACAGGATCAGGAGACCCAGTACTTC.

A few counts support this clone. This chain joins TRBV29-1 and TRBJ2-7; the match to TRBD1 covers 8 bases. Trimming at V came to 3 bases and at J to 6 bases, leaving 7 bases not matched to a gene. Germline values: CDR1 SQVTM, CDR2 ANQGSEA. This CDR3 comprises 13 residues. The CDR3 here is CSVEAGQGGEQYF. CDR3 bases: TGCAGCGTTGAGGCCGGACAGGGAGGCGAGCAGTACTTC.

V is TRBV6-5 and J is TRBJ1-5; no clear D gene. The CDR3 covers 15 residues. Germline V gene sequence: CDR1 MNHEY, CDR2 SVGAGI. Trimming removed 0 bases at V and 1 base at J, with 7 bases between. The CDR3, as DNA: TGTGCCAGCAGTTACTCAGGCGGCAGCAATCAGCCCCAGCATTTT. Protein sequence: CASSYSGGSNQPQHF.

This clone was picked up a small number of times. This chain uses TRBV9 with TRBJ2-3, with TRBD2 as a possible D gene (5 bases). Trimming removed 3 bases at V and 3 bases at J, with 11 bases between. The germline V gene has CDR1 SGDLS and CDR2 YYNGEE. The CDR3 has 14 amino acids. CDR3 sequence: CASSALGGTDTQYF. CDR3 bases: TGTGCCAGCAGCGCCCTAGGAGGTACAGATACGCAGTATTTT.

The chain couples TRBV5-4 to TRBJ2-7; TRBD2 matches at 12 bases. CDR1 SGHNT and CDR2 YYREEE come from the germline V gene (reference sequence). The CDR3 length is 15 residues. V lost 4 bases, J lost 5 bases, and 7 bases stayed unmatched. CDR3 sequence: CASSKTSGSPHEQYF. In nucleotides, the CDR3 is TGTGCCAGCAGCAAGACTAGCGGGAGCCCCCACGAGCAGTACTTC.

The chain links TRBV7-9 to TRBJ2-7; 10 bases line up with TRBD1. V lost 5 bases to trimming and J lost 1 base; unmatched junction nucleotides: 5. The CDR3 is made up of 15 amino acids. Germline assignment: CDR1 SEHNR and CDR2 FQNEAQ (reference sequence). The CDR3 spells CASSQPGQGSYEQYF. CDR3 nucleotides: TGTGCCAGCAGCCAGCCGGGACAGGGGTCCTACGAGCAGTACTTC. Full variable domain (rest looked up from reference TRBV7-9 and TRBJ2-7): DTGVSQNPRHKITKRGQNVTFRCDPISEHNRLYWYRQTLGQGPEFLTYFQNEAQLEKSRLLSDRFSAERPKGSFSTLEIQRTEQGDSAMYLCASSQPGQGSYEQYFGPGTRLTVT.

The genes are TRBV2 and TRBJ1-4; possible D gene TRBD1, 5 bases. Germline CDR1 reads SNHLY; CDR2 reads FYNNEI. V gave up 6 bases and J gave up 10 bases, with 21 bases separating them. This CDR3 region has 15 residues. In DNA form, the CDR3 reads TGTGCCAGCAGCAACCAGGGACTCCCCGACGGAAAACTGTTTTTT. It encodes CASSNQGLPDGKLFF.

The chain carries TRBV7-9 and TRBJ2-7; 9 bases agree with TRBD1. The V gene end was trimmed by 1 base and the J gene end by 5 bases; junction bases not matched to a gene: 3. The CDR3 is 14 residues long. Germline lookup yields CDR1 SEHNR and CDR2 FQNEAQ (reference sequence). The CDR3 nucleotides read TGTGCCAGCAGCTTAGGGACAGGGGTCCACGAGCAGTACTTC. Amino acids: CASSLGTGVHEQYF.

This clone showed up just a few times. This chain uses TRBV29-1 with TRBJ1-4; TRBD1 might be the D (6 bases). V was shortened by 5 bases and J by 7 bases, with 17 bases between the two germline ends. There are 14 residues in the CDR3. Germline-derived CDR1 and CDR2 are SQVTM and ANQGSEA. The DNA of the CDR3 is TGCAGCGTTTCAACCCTTGGGGGCGGTGAAAAACTGTTTTTT. The encoded protein is CSVSTLGGGEKLFF.

This clone was recorded a few times. The chain combines TRBV18 with TRBJ2-3; possible D gene TRBD2, 6 bases. V was clipped by 0 bases and J by 6 bases, with 22 bases between them. Germline CDR1 KGHSH, CDR2 LQKENI. The CDR3 is 18 residues long. The CDR3, as DNA: TGTGCCAGCTCACCACCGCGTGGTACTAGCCGATCAATGGATACGCAGTATTTT. This sequence encodes CASSPPRGTSRSMDTQYF.

The chain uses TRBV7-2 and TRBJ2-1; 14 positions agree with TRBD2. Trimming at V came to 6 bases and at J to 4 bases, leaving 5 bases not matched to a gene. Germline-derived CDR1 and CDR2 are SGHTA and FQGNSA. The CDR3 is 16 residues long. CDR3 protein: CASSRLAGGSYNEQFF. CDR3 bases: TGTGCCAGCAGTCGACTAGCGGGGGGGTCTTACAATGAGCAGTTCTTC. Variable domain in full (rest from reference TRBV7-2 and TRBJ2-1): GAGVSQSPSNKVTEKGKDVELRCDPISGHTALYWYRQSLGQGLEFLIYFQGNSAPDKSGLPSDRFSAERTGGSVSTLTIQRTQQEDSAVYLCASSRLAGGSYNEQFFGPGTRLTVL.

This rearrangement joins TRBV28 to TRBJ2-5; D unresolved. Germline V gene data show CDR1 as MDHEN and CDR2 as SYDVKM. Trimming left V 3 bases short and J 7 bases short, with 12 bases between. The CDR3 extends over 13 amino acids. This chain's CDR3 is CASSFPATGTQYF. The CDR3 DNA is TGTGCCAGCAGTTTCCCTGCCACGGGGACCCAGTACTTC.

The J gene is TRBJ2-7, the V gene TRBV14; TRBD1 matches 9 bases. Trimming took 4 bases from V and 7 from J; bases not matched to a gene: 17. The CDR3 length is 17 residues. Germline V CDR1 and CDR2: SGHDN, FVKESK. In nucleotides, the CDR3 is TGTGCCAGCAGCCGAACGTTACAACAGGGGGCTGCAAAGGAGCAGTACTTC. As protein: CASSRTLQQGAAKEQYF. Full variable domain (missing parts from reference TRBV14 and TRBJ2-7): EAGVTQFPSHSVIEKGQTVTLRCDPISGHDNLYWYRRVMGKEIKFLLHFVKESKQDESGMPNNRFLAERTGGTYSTLKVQPAELEDSGVYFCASSRTLQQGAAKEQYFGPGTRLTVT.

The chain recombines TRBV27 with TRBJ2-3; D gene ambiguous. The CDR3 runs 12 residues. Germline V gene sequence: CDR1 MNHEY, CDR2 SMNVEV (reference sequence). Deletions cut 4 bases from V and 6 bases from J, with 8 bases between. The CDR3 region has the DNA TGTGCCAGCAGTTCTCTTTATGATACGCAGTATTTT. It specifies CASSSLYDTQYF.

This clone was picked up a small number of times. The chain uses TRBV9 and TRBJ2-7; 8 bases are a match to TRBD1. The V gene end was trimmed by 6 bases and the J gene end by 3 bases; junction bases not matched to a gene: 8. The germline gives CDR1 SGDLS, CDR2 YYNGEE. The CDR3 sequence is 14 residues long. CDR3 sequence (DNA): TGTGCCAGCACCTCAGGGACAGGAGGCTACGAGCAGTACTTC. Residues: CASTSGTGGYEQYF.

The chain combines TRBV4-3 with TRBJ2-5, with TRBD1 matching 10 bases. This CDR3 region has 16 residues. CDR1 and CDR2 (germline): LGHNA, YSLEER. V shed 0 bases and J 5 bases; nucleotides not matched to a gene: 6. Written as DNA, the CDR3 is TGCGCCAGCAGCCAAGATGGGACAGGGGTGGTGGAGACCCAGTACTTC. Translation gives CASSQDGTGVVETQYF.

This clone has only a few counts. This chain links TRBV5-1 with TRBJ2-1; D might be TRBD2 (6 bases). This CDR3 contains 15 residues. Between the trimmed V and J ends, which lost 4 bases and 1 base, there was a span of 12 bases. Germline V gives CDR1 SGHRS, CDR2 YFSETQ. CDR3 DNA sequence: TGCGCCAGCAGCCCCATTGCGGGGTCCTACAATGAGCAGTTCTTC. Translating gives CASSPIAGSYNEQFF.

This clone turned up a few times. Here the CDR3 DNA reads TGTGCCAGCAGTGATTATAGGAGCTCCTACAATGAGCAGTTCTTC. This translates into CASSDYRSSYNEQFF. This chain links TRBV25-1 with TRBJ2-1, with unresolved D. The CDR3 is made up of 15 amino acids. Germline V lookup: CDR1 MGHDK, CDR2 SYGVNS. Trimming cost V 3 bases and J 0 bases, with 9 bases left between them.

This clone has a handful of counts. The chain combines TRBV7-2 with TRBJ1-1; D is undetermined. The CDR3 sequence is 14 residues long. CDR1 and CDR2 from the germline V gene are SGHTA and FQGNSA. V was trimmed by 5 bases and J by 1 base, leaving 11 bases between them. The CDR3 region has the DNA TGTGCCAGCAGCACCCCCTTGGCGAACACTGAAGCTTTCTTT. Protein: CASSTPLANTEAFF.

The rearrangement uses TRBV6-6 and TRBJ2-1; the match to TRBD2 covers 7 bases. In germline, CDR1 is MNHNY, CDR2 SVGAGI (reference sequence). CDR3 length: 12 residues. Losses at the gene ends were 8 bases for V and 9 bases for J; bases not matched to a gene: 7. The CDR3 DNA reads as TGTGCCAGCGCGGGTCCGGGGGGTGAGCAGTTCTTC. Translating gives CASAGPGGEQFF.

This clone was counted between two and nine times. The chain has TRBV7-9 and TRBJ2-2; D uncertain. V gave up 2 bases and J gave up 5 bases, with 6 bases separating them. The CDR3 consists of 13 residues. Germline V gene data show CDR1 as SEHNR and CDR2 as FQNEAQ (reference sequence). This CDR3 reads CASSLSSTGELFF. The CDR3 region has the DNA TGTGCCAGCAGCTTATCCAGTACCGGGGAGCTGTTTTTT.

This chain connects TRBV30 to TRBJ1-1; 9 bases are a match to TRBD1. This CDR3 region has 14 residues. Germline CDR1 is GTSNPN and CDR2 is SVGIG (reference sequence). The J segment lost 1 base and the V segment lost 2 bases, leaving 2 bases of the junction unmatched. Here the CDR3 reads CAWSTDRGNTEAFF. In nucleotides, the CDR3 is TGTGCCTGGAGTACGGACAGGGGGAACACTGAAGCTTTCTTT. The full variable domain, its missing parts supplied by reference TRBV30 and TRBJ1-1, is SQTIHQWPATLVQPVGSPLSLECTVEGTSNPNLYWYRQAAGRGLQLLFYSVGIGQISSEVPQNLSASRPQDRQFILSSKKLLLSDSGFYLCAWSTDRGNTEAFFGQGTRLTVV.

This clone was seen a few times. The V gene is TRBV30, the J gene TRBJ1-4; a weak D match, TRBD1 (5 bases). The CDR3 extends over 14 amino acids. From germline, CDR1 is GTSNPN and CDR2 SVGIG (reference sequence). Trimming pared 3 bases from V and 6 bases from J, leaving 14 bases between. The DNA of the CDR3 is TGTGCCTGGAGCCGGACACCGGCCGATGAAAAACTGTTTTTT. It translates to CAWSRTPADEKLFF.

The genes are TRBV6-5 and TRBJ2-7; TRBD2 matches at 8 bases. V was pared by 8 bases and J by 4 bases, with 10 bases of the junction left unmatched. This CDR3 is 14 amino acids long. In germline, CDR1 is MNHEY, CDR2 SVGAGI. In nucleotides, the CDR3 is TGTGCCAGCTGGGAGGGGACTAGGCCTTACGAGCAGTACTTC. Its protein product is CASWEGTRPYEQYF.

The rearrangement uses TRBV29-1 and TRBJ1-2; weak D call: TRBD1 (6 bases). Trimming cost V 3 bases and J 4 bases, with 18 bases left between them. This CDR3 has 15 amino acids. The V gene's germline CDR1 is SQVTM and CDR2 ANQGSEA. The CDR3 DNA is TGCAGCGTTGACCGAAGTAGTGGGGGCAGCTATGGCTACACCTTC. This codes for CSVDRSSGGSYGYTF.

This clone showed up just a few times. The V call is TRBV29-1, the J call TRBJ1-2, with D possibly being TRBD1 (5 bases). Trimming took off 3 bases at V and 8 bases at J, with 19 bases between the two ends. Germline V gene data show CDR1 as SQVTM and CDR2 as ANQGSEA. The CDR3 is made up of 14 amino acids. The CDR3 here is CSVDPVQGSGGYTF. CDR3 bases: TGCAGCGTTGACCCCGTGCAGGGAAGTGGGGGCTACACCTTC.

This clone was counted a few times. The CDR3 nucleotides are TGTGCCAGCAGTGAACTGGGGCCCCAGCCCCAGCATTTT. Translation gives CASSELGPQPQHF. The genes are TRBV2 and TRBJ1-5, with D possibly being TRBD1 (5 bases). The CDR3 length is 13 residues. Germline values: CDR1 SNHLY, CDR2 FYNNEI. V lost 2 bases and J 7 bases, leaving 9 bases between the germline ends.

The V gene is TRBV9, the J gene TRBJ2-7, with D possibly TRBD2 on 6 matching bases. This CDR3 spans 16 amino acids. The germline gives CDR1 SGDLS, CDR2 YYNGEE. V lost 1 base, J lost 2 bases, and 16 bases lay in between. The CDR3 protein is CASSVQEGIPTYEQYF. CDR3 nucleotide sequence: TGTGCCAGCAGCGTACAGGAGGGGATCCCAACCTACGAGCAGTACTTC.

This clone occurred a few times. V gene TRBV15 combines with J gene TRBJ1-1; possibly TRBD1 for D (5 bases). There are 15 residues in the CDR3. Germline V lookup: CDR1 LNHNV, CDR2 YYDKDF (reference sequence). V lost 3 bases and J 4 bases, leaving 15 bases between the germline ends. This CDR3 is CATSREGRGGTEAFF. The DNA for the CDR3 is TGTGCCACCAGCAGGGAAGGGAGGGGCGGCACTGAAGCTTTCTTT. Complete variable domain (other parts from reference TRBV15 and TRBJ1-1): DAMVIQNPRYQVTQFGKPVTLSCSQTLNHNVMYWYQQKSSQAPKLLFHYYDKDFNNEADTPDNFQSRRPNTSFCFLDIRSPGLGDTAMYLCATSREGRGGTEAFFGQGTRLTVV.